The 23 T cell receptor beta chains below come from one sample, sequenced in a study of cytomegalovirus exposure and HLA in healthy donors. Primers: 60 Vbeta forward and 13 Jbeta reverse. Using immunoSEQ multiplex PCR, the repertoire was profiled, and TCRdb retains in-frame clones only, with some absent. The sample holds some 150,000 clones, 82% seen once. Input material: PBMCs. Receptors originate from a woman in her forties or fifties in good health and CMV-seropositive.

This clone was seen just once. The V gene is TRBV6-6, the J gene TRBJ2-7; 9 bases map to TRBD1. The junction had 9 bases not matched to a gene; V was cut back by 6 bases and J by 6 bases. The CDR3 sequence is 14 residues long. The germline V gene encodes CDR1 MNHNY and CDR2 SVGAGI (reference sequence). CDR3 nucleotide sequence: TGTGCCAGCAGGGGGACAGGGATGGTCGGCGAGCAGTACTTC. Amino acid sequence: CASRGTGMVGEQYF.

The chain couples TRBV7-8 to TRBJ2-1; 8 positions match TRBD2. Germline V gene sequence: CDR1 SGHVS, CDR2 FQNEAQ. Germline trimming cut 5 bases from V and 9 bases from J; bases unmatched to any gene: 3. CDR3 length: 12 residues. CDR3 DNA sequence: TGTGCCAGCAGCCGTGCGGGGGGTGAGCAGTTCTTC. Translating gives CASSRAGGEQFF.

The CDR3 sequence is CASSSIRTARPFF. The CDR3 DNA follows: TGTGCCAGCAGTTCGATCCGGACAGCAAGACCGTTCTTC. The V gene is TRBV27, the J gene TRBJ2-1, with TRBD1 as a possible D gene (6 bases). Deletions cut 4 bases from V and 15 bases from J, with 19 bases between. The CDR3 covers 13 residues. Germline V gene sequence: CDR1 MNHEY, CDR2 SMNVEV (reference sequence).

The rearrangement joins TRBV11-2 to TRBJ1-1, with 8 bases aligning to TRBD1. The CDR3 covers 16 residues. V was clipped by 7 bases and J by 0 bases; unmatched bases: 10. Germline V gives CDR1 SGHAT, CDR2 FQNNGV. CDR3 in DNA: TGTGCCAGCACCTGGGGGGGACAGGCCCTGAACACTGAAGCTTTCTTT. Amino acids: CASTWGGQALNTEAFF. The full variable domain, with the rest looked up from reference TRBV11-2 and TRBJ1-1, is EAGVAQSPRYKIIEKRQSVAFWCNPISGHATLYWYQQILGQGPKLLIQFQNNGVVDDSQLPKDRFSAERLKGVDSTLKIQPAKLEDSAVYLCASTWGGQALNTEAFFGQGTRLTVV.

CDR3 in amino acids: CASSVKLRGTNTGELFF. The CDR3, as DNA: TGTGCCAGCAGCGTCAAACTGCGGGGGACGAACACCGGGGAGCTGTTTTTT. V and J are TRBV9 and TRBJ2-2, with 7 positions matching TRBD2. CDR1 is SGDLS and CDR2 is YYNGEE in the germline V gene. The CDR3 runs to 17 residues. Trimming cost V 2 bases and J 0 bases; bases outside gene matches: 7.

Comment on this clone: The junction departs from the called germline gene at one end, perhaps through a read error. V gene TRBV7-6 combines with J gene TRBJ2-7; TRBD2 matches 7 bases. The CDR3 sequence is 13 residues long. Germline lookup yields CDR1 SGHVS and CDR2 FNYEAQ. CDR3 nucleotides: TGTGCCAGCAGCCTCGGGACTGGGGGGGAGCAGCACTTC. The encoded protein is CASSLGTGGEQHF.

This chain joins TRBV7-8 and TRBJ1-3, with 8 bases identical to TRBD1. Germline V gene data show CDR1 as SGHVS and CDR2 as FQNEAQ. The junction had 6 bases not matched to a gene; V was cut back by 5 bases and J by 0 bases. CDR3 length equals 16 residues. The CDR3 region is CASSARDRSSGNTIYF. The CDR3 nucleotides read TGTGCCAGCAGCGCCAGGGACAGGAGCTCTGGAAACACCATATATTTT.

The genes are TRBV11-2 and TRBJ2-3; no clear D. This CDR3 comprises 14 residues. With 0 bases removed from V and 1 base from J, the gap between germline ends came to 5 bases. CDR1 is SGHAT and CDR2 is FQNNGV in the germline V gene. CDR3 sequence reads: CASSLDPGTDTQYF. The CDR3 region has the DNA TGTGCCAGCAGCTTAGATCCAGGCACAGATACGCAGTATTTT.

This clone was found a few times. V usage is TRBV2 and J usage is TRBJ1-4; 7 bases align to TRBD1. The V segment lost 2 bases and the J segment 5 bases; nucleotides outside the gene matches: 5. CDR3 length: 15 residues. Germline V gene lookup returns CDR1 SNHLY and CDR2 FYNNEI. The CDR3 sequence: CASSERPQGNEKLFF. DNA of the CDR3: TGTGCCAGCAGTGAAAGGCCACAGGGGAATGAAAAACTGTTTTTT.

This clone is a singleton in its sample. The chain couples TRBV6-1 to TRBJ1-5, with TRBD1 matching over 10 bases. V was clipped by 5 bases and J by 3 bases; unmatched bases: 4. The CDR3 has 15 amino acids. The germline CDR1 and CDR2 sequences are MNHNS and SASEGT. In DNA form, the CDR3 reads TGTGCCAGCAGTTCCAGACAGGGGGCCAATCAGCCCCAGCATTTT. Amino acids: CASSSRQGANQPQHF.

This sequence joins TRBV7-9 and TRBJ2-5, with 7 bases lining up with TRBD2. Germline V gives CDR1 SEHNR, CDR2 FQNEAQ (reference sequence). J gave up 5 bases and V 5 bases, and 8 bases lay outside the gene matches. This CDR3 has 14 amino acids. The CDR3 coding sequence is TGTGCCAGCAGCCCCGACAGCGGGGTGGAGACCCAGTACTTC. Its translation: CASSPDSGVETQYF.

This chain connects TRBV5-4 to TRBJ1-1, with TRBD1 matching over 8 bases. J gave up 2 bases and V 5 bases, and 8 bases lay outside the gene matches. Per the germline V gene, CDR1 is SGHNT and CDR2 is YYREEE (reference sequence). The CDR3 sequence is 15 residues long. The CDR3 DNA is TGTGCCAGCAGACCGCAGACAGGGGACAACACTGAAGCTTTCTTT. Amino acid sequence: CASRPQTGDNTEAFF.

The rearrangement joins TRBV18 to TRBJ1-1; TRBD1 matches at 8 bases. CDR1 and CDR2 (germline): KGHSH, LQKENI. The J segment lost 5 bases and the V segment lost 6 bases, leaving 5 bases of the junction unmatched. This CDR3 comprises 13 residues. Here the CDR3 reads CASSVGQGTEAFF. The CDR3 nucleotides are TGTGCCAGCTCGGTTGGACAGGGAACTGAAGCTTTCTTT.

This sequence joins TRBV19 and TRBJ1-3; TRBD1 agrees at 8 bases. There are 13 residues in the CDR3. V shed 7 bases and J 7 bases; nucleotides not matched to a gene: 6. The germline V gene has CDR1 LNHDA and CDR2 SQIVND (reference sequence). Here the CDR3 DNA reads TGTGCCAGTACCCAGACAGGGGAGAACACCATATATTTT. It codes for CASTQTGENTIYF.

V and J are TRBV30 and TRBJ2-3; 10 bases agree with TRBD2. The CDR3 sequence is 14 residues long. Per germline, CDR1 GTSNPN and CDR2 SVGIG (reference sequence). The J segment lost 0 bases and the V segment lost 6 bases, leaving 3 bases of the junction unmatched. The CDR3 loop is CACSSGSSTDTQYF. CDR3 sequence (DNA): TGTGCCTGTTCTAGCGGGAGTAGCACAGATACGCAGTATTTT.

This rearrangement joins TRBV9 to TRBJ1-1; 7 positions agree with TRBD1. There are 12 residues in the CDR3. V lost 5 bases, J lost 4 bases, and 2 bases stayed unmatched. Germline V gene data show CDR1 as SGDLS and CDR2 as YYNGEE. CDR3 nucleotides: TGTGCCAGCAGTGCAGGGGGCACTGAAGCTTTCTTT. Its translation: CASSAGGTEAFF.

This clone showed up just a few times. This chain links TRBV7-2 with TRBJ2-3; D gene unclear. Germline assignment: CDR1 SGHTA and CDR2 FQGNSA. The V and J ends lost 0 bases and 7 bases respectively, with 14 bases between them. This CDR3 has 15 residues. In nucleotides, the CDR3 is TGTGCCAGCAGCTTAGCACAGAGCTCGTTAAATACGCAGTATTTT. Residues: CASSLAQSSLNTQYF.

The chain links TRBV4-3 to TRBJ2-1, with D maybe TRBD1 (5 bases). V was cut by 0 bases and J by 6 bases, with 18 bases left in between. CDR1 and CDR2 (germline): LGHNA, YSLEER. This CDR3 comprises 17 residues. The DNA of the CDR3 is TGCGCCAGCAGCCAAGATCGTCTACAGGCTAGGGGCAATGAGCAGTTCTTC. Translation gives CASSQDRLQARGNEQFF.

This clone was seen a handful of times. This sequence joins TRBV5-6 and TRBJ1-2, with TRBD1 matching over 9 bases. V shed 4 bases, J shed 5 bases, and the junction held 3 bases outside the gene matches. CDR1 and CDR2 (germline): SGHDT, YYEEEE. The length of the CDR3 is 13 residues. The CDR3 DNA sequence: TGTGCCAGCAGCAGGACAGGGGTATATGGCTACACCTTC. Protein sequence: CASSRTGVYGYTF.

J is TRBJ2-1 and V is TRBV11-2; D is uncertain. Looked up from germline, CDR1 is SGHAT and CDR2 is FQNNGV. V was pared by 5 bases and J by 7 bases, with 9 bases between. This CDR3 has 12 amino acids. As DNA, the CDR3 is TGTGCCAGCAGCCAGGCCGTTAATGAGCAGTTCTTC. This translates into CASSQAVNEQFF. The whole variable domain, filled in from reference TRBV11-2 and TRBJ2-1, reads EAGVAQSPRYKIIEKRQSVAFWCNPISGHATLYWYQQILGQGPKLLIQFQNNGVVDDSQLPKDRFSAERLKGVDSTLKIQPAKLEDSAVYLCASSQAVNEQFFGPGTRLTVL.

The rearrangement uses TRBV19 and TRBJ1-6; D is possibly TRBD1 (6 bases). The length of the CDR3 is 14 residues. The V end was cut by 6 bases, the J end by 5 bases, with 11 bases between. The V gene's germline CDR1 is LNHDA and CDR2 SQIVND (reference sequence). CDR3 in DNA: TGTGCCAGTAGCCGGACAGCCGATAATTCACCCCTCCACTTT. This codes for CASSRTADNSPLHF.

The gene calls are TRBV7-9 and TRBJ2-7; 8 bases match TRBD2. This CDR3 region has 16 residues. Germline CDR1 reads SEHNR; CDR2 reads FQNEAQ (reference sequence). V shed 4 bases, J shed 7 bases, and the junction held 15 bases outside the gene matches. CDR3 loop: CASSSRSWGRGEEQYF. The CDR3 DNA reads as TGTGCCAGCAGCTCCCGATCCTGGGGGCGGGGGGAAGAGCAGTACTTC.

There are a few counts of this clone. This chain uses TRBV4-3 with TRBJ1-1; maybe TRBD1 (6 bases). Trimming took off 0 bases at V and 5 bases at J, with 7 bases between the two ends. The CDR3 length is 13 residues. In germline, CDR1 is LGHNA, CDR2 YSLEER. CDR3 protein: CASSQDTGTEAFF. The DNA of the CDR3 is TGCGCCAGCAGCCAAGATACAGGGACTGAAGCTTTCTTT.